A few counts support the clone carrying this T cell receptor beta chain. Template material for amplifying TCR beta CDR3 regions consisted of RNA transcripts. Primed by the HTBI set, a first-round RT-PCR was run on the TCR CDR3. TCRdb re-analysed the multiplex PCR reads in MiXCR, keeping a single row per CDR3 protein. This table has 450,000 to 500,000 distinct CDR3 sequences, around a fifth appearing once. This entry belongs to a study of T cells in Graves' hyperthyroidism and ophthalmopathy. The junction had 4 bases not matched to a gene; V was cut back by 1 base and J by 2 bases. The CDR3 spans 15 residues. CDR1 is SGHTA and CDR2 is FQGNSA in the germline V gene. Patients showing uncontrolled infection, other autoimmune disease, pregnancy or lactation were ineligible. Fresh peripheral blood, around 11 ml of it, supplied the PBMCs.

The sequence was obtained from a woman in her sixties or seventies with Graves' ophthalmopathy. The sample consisted of blood. The chain employs TRBV7-2 and TRBJ2-7; 8 bases are shared with TRBD2. CDR3 coding DNA: TGTGCCAGCAGCTTAGTAGCAGCGGGAGCCTACGAGCAGTACTTC. Encoded protein: CASSLVAAGAYEQYF.